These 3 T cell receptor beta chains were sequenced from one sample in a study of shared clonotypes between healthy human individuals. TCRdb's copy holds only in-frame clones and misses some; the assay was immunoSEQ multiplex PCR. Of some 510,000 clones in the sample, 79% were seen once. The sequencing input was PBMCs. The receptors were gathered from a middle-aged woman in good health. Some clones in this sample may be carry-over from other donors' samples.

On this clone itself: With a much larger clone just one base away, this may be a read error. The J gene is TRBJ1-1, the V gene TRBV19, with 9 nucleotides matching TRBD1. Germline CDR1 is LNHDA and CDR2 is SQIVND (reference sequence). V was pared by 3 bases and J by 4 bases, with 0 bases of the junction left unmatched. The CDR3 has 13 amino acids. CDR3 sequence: CASSMTGGTEAFF. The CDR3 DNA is TGTGCCAGTAGTATGACAGGGGGCACTGAAGCTTTCTTT. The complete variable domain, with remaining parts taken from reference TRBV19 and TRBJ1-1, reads DGGITQSPKYLFRKEGQNVTLSCEQNLNHDAMYWYRQDPGQGLRLIYYSQIVNDFQKGDIAEGYSVSREKKESFPLTVTSAQKNPTAFYLCASSMTGGTEAFFGQGTRLTVV.

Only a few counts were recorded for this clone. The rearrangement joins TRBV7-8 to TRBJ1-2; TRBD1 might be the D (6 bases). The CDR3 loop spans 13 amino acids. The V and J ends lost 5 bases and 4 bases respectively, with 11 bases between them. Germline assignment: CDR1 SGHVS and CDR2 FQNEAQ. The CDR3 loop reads CASSLQGTYGYTF. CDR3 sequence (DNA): TGTGCCAGCAGCCTCCAGGGGACCTATGGCTACACCTTC.

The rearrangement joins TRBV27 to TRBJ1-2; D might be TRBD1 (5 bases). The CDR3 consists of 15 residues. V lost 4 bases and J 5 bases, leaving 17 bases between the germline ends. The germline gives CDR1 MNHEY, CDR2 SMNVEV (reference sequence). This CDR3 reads CASSSRDSRGYGYTF. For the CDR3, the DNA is TGTGCCAGCAGTTCCAGGGACTCCCGCGGGTATGGCTACACCTTC.